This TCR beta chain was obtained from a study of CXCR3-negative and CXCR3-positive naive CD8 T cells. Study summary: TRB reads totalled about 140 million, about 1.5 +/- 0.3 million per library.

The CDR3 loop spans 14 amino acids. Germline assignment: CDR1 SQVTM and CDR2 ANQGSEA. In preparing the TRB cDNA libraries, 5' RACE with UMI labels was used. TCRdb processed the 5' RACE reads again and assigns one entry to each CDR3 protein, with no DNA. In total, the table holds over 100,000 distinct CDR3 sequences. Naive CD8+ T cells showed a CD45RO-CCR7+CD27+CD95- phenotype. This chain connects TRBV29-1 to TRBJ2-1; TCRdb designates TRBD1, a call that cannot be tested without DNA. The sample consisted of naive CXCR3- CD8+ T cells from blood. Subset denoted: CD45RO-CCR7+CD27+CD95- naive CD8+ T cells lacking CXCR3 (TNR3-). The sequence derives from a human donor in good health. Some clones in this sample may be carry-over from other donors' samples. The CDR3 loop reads CSVVLGTIYNEQFF.